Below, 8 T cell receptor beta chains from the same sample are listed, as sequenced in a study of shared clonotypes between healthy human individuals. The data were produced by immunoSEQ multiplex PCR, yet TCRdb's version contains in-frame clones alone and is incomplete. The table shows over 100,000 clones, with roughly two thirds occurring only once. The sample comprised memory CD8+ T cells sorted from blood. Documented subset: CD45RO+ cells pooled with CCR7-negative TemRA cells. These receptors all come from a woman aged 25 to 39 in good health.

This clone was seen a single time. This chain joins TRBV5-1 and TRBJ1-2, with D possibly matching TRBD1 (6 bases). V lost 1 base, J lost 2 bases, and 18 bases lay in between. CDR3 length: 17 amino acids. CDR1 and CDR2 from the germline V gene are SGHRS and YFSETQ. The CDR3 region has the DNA TGCGCCAGCAGCTTGTCAGTGAAAAGCGGACAGAACTATGGCTACACCTTC. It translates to CASSLSVKSGQNYGYTF.

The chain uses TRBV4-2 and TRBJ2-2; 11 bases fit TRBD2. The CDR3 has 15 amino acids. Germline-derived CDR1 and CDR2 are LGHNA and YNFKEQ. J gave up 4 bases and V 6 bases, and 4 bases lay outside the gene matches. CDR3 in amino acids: CASSLAGGITGELFF. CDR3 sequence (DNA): TGTGCCAGCAGTTTAGCGGGAGGGATCACCGGGGAGCTGTTTTTT.

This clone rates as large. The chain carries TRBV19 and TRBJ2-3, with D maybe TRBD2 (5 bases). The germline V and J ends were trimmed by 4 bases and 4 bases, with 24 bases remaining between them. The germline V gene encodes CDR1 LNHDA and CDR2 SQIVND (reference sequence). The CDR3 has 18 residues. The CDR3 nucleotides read TGTGCCAGTAGTAGCCCTGGAGAACTAGAGATCGACGCAGATACGCAGTATTTT. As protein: CASSSPGELEIDADTQYF.

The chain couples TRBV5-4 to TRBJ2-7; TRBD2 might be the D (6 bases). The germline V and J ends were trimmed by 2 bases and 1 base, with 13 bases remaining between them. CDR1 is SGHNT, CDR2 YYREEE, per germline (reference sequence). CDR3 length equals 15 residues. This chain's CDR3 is CASSFGAGISYEQYF. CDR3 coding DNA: TGTGCCAGCAGCTTCGGAGCGGGTATATCCTACGAGCAGTACTTC.

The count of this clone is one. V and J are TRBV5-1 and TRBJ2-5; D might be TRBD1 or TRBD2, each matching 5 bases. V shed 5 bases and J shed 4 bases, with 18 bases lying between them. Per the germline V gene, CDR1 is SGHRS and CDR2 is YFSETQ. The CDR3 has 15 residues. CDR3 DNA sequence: TGCGCCAGCAGTATCGGGGATCGGGACGGAGAGACCCAGTACTTC. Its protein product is CASSIGDRDGETQYF.

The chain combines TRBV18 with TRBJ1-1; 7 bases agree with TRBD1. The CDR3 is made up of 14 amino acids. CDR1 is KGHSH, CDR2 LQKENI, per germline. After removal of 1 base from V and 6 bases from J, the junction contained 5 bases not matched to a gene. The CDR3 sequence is CASSPQGAGAEAFF. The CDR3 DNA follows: TGTGCCAGCTCACCACAGGGGGCTGGCGCTGAAGCTTTCTTT.

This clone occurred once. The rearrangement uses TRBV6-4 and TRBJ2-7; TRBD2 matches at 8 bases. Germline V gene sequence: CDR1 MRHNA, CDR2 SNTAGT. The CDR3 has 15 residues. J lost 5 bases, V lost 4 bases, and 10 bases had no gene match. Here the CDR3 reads CASSGRAGANDEQYF. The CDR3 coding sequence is TGTGCCAGCAGTGGTCGAGCGGGGGCTAACGACGAGCAGTACTTC.

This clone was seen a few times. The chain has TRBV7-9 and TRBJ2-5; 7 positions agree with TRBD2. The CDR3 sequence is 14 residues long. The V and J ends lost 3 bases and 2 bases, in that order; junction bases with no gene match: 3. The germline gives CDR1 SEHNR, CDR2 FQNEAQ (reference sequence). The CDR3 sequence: CASSFPRGQETQYF. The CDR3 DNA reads TGTGCCAGCAGCTTCCCGCGGGGGCAAGAGACCCAGTACTTC.